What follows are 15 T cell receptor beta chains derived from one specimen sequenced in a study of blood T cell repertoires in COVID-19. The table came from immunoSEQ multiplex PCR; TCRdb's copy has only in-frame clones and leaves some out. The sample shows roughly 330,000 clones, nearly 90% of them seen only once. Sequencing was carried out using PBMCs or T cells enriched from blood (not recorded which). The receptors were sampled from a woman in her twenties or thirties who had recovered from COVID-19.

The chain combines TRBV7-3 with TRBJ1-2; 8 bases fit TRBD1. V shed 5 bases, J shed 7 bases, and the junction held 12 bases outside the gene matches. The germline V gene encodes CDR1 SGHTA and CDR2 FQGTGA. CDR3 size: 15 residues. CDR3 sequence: CASSPSGQVPAGYTF. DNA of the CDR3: TGTGCCAGCAGCCCCTCGGGACAGGTCCCCGCTGGCTACACCTTC. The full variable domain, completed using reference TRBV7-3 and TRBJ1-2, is GAGVSQTPSNKVTEKGKYVELRCDPISGHTALYWYRQSLGQGPEFLIYFQGTGAADDSGLPNDRFFAVRPEGSVSTLKIQRTERGDSAVYLCASSPSGQVPAGYTFGSGTRLTVV.

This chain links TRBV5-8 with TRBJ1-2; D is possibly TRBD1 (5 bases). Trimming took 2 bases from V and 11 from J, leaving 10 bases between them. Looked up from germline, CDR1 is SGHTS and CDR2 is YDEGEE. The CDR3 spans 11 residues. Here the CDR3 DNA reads TGTGCCAGCAGCTTACGGGAGGGGTACACCTTC. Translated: CASSLREGYTF.

CDR3 sequence: CASQFGAGLNEQFF. The CDR3 nucleotides are TGTGCCAGTCAATTTGGGGCAGGGCTCAATGAGCAGTTCTTC. The rearrangement links TRBV19 to TRBJ2-1, with a possible D match to TRBD1 (5 bases). V gave up 8 bases and J gave up 6 bases, with 17 bases separating them. The germline V gene encodes CDR1 LNHDA and CDR2 SQIVND (reference sequence). The CDR3 extends over 14 amino acids.

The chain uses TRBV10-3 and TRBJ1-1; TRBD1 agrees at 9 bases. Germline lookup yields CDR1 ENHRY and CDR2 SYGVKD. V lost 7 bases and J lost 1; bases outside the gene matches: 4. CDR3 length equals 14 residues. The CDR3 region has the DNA TGTGCCATCAAGATGGACAGGGGGAACACTGAAGCTTTCTTT. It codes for CAIKMDRGNTEAFF.

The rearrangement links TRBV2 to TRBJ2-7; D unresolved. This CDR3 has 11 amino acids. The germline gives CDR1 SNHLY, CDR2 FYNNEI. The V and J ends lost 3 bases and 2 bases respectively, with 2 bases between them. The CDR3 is CASSDTYEQYF. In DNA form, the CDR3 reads TGTGCCAGCAGTGACACCTACGAGCAGTACTTC.

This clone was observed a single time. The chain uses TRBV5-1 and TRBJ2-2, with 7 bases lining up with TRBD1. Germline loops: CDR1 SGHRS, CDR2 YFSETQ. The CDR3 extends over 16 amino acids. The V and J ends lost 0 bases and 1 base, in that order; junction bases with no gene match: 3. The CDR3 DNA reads TGCGCCAGCAGCTTGGAGCCAGGGGGGAACACCGGGGAGCTGTTTTTT. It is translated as CASSLEPGGNTGELFF.

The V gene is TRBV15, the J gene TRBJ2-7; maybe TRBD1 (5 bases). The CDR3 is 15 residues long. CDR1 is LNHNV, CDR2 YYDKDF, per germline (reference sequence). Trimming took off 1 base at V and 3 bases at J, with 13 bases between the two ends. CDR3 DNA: TGTGCCACCAGCAGAGCTTTGGACACAAACTACGAGCAGTACTTC. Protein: CATSRALDTNYEQYF.

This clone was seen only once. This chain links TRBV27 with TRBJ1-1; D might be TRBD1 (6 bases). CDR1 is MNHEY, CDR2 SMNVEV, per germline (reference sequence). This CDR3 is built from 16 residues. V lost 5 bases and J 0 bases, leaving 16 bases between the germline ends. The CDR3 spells CASSPSTGDMNTEAFF. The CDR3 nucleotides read TGTGCCAGCAGTCCGTCGACAGGAGATATGAACACTGAAGCTTTCTTT.

CDR3 DNA: TGTGCCAGCTCATTACAGGGATGGAACACTGAAGCTTTCTTT. It specifies CASSLQGWNTEAFF. This sequence joins TRBV18 and TRBJ1-1, with D tentatively TRBD1 (6 bases). Germline values: CDR1 KGHSH, CDR2 LQKENI. V was clipped by 5 bases and J by 1 base, with 11 bases between them. This CDR3 contains 14 residues.

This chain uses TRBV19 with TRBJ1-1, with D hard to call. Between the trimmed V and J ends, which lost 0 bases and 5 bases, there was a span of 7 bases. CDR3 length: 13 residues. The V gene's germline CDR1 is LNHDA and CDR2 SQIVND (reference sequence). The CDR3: CASSIDFTTEAFF. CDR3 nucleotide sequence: TGTGCCAGTAGTATAGACTTCACAACTGAAGCTTTCTTT.

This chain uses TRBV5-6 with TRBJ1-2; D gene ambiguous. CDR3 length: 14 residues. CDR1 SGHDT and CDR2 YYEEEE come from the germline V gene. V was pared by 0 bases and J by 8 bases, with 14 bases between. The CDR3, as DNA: TGTGCCAGCAGCTTGGTTCAGGATTCAGGCGGCTACACCTTC. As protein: CASSLVQDSGGYTF.

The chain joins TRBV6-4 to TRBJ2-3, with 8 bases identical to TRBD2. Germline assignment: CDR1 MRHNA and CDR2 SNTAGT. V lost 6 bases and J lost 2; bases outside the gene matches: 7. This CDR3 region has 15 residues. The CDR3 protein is CASSPRAGDTDTQYF. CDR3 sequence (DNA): TGTGCCAGCAGCCCCCGAGCGGGGGACACAGATACGCAGTATTTT.

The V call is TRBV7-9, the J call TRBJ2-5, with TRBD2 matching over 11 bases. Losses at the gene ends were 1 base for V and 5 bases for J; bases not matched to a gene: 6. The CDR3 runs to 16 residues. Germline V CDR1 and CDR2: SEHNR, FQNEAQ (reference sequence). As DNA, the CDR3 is TGTGCCAGCAGCTTAGGCGGCTCTAGCGGGGGGGAGACCCAGTACTTC. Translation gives CASSLGGSSGGETQYF.

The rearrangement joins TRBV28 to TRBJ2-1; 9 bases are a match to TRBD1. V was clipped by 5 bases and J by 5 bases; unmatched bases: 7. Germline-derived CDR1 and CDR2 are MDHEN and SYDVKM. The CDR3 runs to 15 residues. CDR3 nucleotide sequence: TGTGCCAGCAGTCTACCCGGGACAGGGAACAATGAGCAGTTCTTC. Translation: CASSLPGTGNNEQFF.

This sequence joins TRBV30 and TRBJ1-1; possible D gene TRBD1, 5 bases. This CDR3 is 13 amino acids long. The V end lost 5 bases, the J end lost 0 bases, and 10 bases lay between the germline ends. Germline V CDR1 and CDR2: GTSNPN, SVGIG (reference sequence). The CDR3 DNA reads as TGTGCCTGGGGAGGACATATGAACACTGAAGCTTTCTTT. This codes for CAWGGHMNTEAFF.